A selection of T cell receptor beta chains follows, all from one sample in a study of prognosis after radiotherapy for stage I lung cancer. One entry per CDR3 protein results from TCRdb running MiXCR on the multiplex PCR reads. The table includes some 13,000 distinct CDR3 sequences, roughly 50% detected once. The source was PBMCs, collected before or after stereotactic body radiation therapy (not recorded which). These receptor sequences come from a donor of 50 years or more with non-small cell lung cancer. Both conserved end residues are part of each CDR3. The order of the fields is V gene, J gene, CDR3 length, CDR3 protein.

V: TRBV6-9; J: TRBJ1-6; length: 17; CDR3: CASSYSGGSSSNSPLHF
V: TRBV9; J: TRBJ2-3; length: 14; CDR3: CASSWGTGTDTQYF
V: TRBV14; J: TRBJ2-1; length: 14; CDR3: CASSQGTMYNEQFF
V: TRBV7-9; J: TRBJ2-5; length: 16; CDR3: CASSPGTGSKGKTQYF
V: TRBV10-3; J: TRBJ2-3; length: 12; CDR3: CAISESLDTQYF
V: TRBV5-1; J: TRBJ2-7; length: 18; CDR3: CASSSPGLTGLRSYEQYF
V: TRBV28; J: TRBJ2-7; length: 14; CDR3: CASSFLGQAYEQYF
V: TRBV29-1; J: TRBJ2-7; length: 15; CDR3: CSVEVSGAISYEQYF
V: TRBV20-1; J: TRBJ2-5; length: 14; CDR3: CSARAWVGGETQYF
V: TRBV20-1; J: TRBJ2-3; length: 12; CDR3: CSAIGSPYTQYF
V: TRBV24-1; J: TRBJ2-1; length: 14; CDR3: CATSTGKKDNEQFF
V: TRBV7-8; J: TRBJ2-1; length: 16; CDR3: CASSFRGTSGGNEQFF
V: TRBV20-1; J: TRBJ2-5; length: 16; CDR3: CSARAPGGGNQETQYF
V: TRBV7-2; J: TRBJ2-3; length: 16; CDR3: CASSLTGAARGYTQYF
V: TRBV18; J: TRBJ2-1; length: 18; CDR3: CASSPTPSTSGRYNDQFF
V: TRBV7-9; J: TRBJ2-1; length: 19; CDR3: CASSLTGGRTSGRVVEQFF